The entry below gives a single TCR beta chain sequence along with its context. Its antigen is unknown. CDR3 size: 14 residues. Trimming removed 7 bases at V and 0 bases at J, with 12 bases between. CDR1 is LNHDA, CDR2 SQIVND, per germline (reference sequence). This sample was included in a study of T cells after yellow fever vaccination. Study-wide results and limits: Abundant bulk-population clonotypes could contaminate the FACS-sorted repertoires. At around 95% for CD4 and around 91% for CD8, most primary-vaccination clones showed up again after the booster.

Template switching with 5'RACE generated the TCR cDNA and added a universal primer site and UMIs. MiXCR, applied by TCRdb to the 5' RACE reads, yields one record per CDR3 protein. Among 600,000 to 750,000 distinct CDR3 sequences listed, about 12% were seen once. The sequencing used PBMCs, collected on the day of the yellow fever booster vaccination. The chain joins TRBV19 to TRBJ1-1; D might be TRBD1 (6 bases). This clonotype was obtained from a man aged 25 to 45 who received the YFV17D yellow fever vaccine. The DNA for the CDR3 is TGTGCCAGTACCTCACAGGGACTGAACACTGAAGCTTTCTTT. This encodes CASTSQGLNTEAFF.